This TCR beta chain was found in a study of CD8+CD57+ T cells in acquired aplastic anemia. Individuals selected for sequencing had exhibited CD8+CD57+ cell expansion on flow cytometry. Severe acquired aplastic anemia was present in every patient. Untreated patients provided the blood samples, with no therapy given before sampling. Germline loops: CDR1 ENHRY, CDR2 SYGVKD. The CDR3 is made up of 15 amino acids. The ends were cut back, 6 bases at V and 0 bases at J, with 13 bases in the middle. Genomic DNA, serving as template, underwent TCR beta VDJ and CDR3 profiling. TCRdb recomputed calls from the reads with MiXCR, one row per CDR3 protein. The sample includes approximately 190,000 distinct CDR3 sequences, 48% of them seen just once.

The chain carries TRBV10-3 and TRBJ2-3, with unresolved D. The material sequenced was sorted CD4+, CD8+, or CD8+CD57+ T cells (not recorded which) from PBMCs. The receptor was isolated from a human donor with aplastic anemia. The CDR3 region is CAIRGRESSTDTQYF. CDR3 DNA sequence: TGTGCCATCAGAGGCCGTGAGAGTAGCACAGATACGCAGTATTTT.